These 15 T cell receptor beta chains were all obtained from the same sample, sequenced in a study of shared clonotypes between healthy human individuals. Clones were sequenced by immunoSEQ multiplex PCR, and TCRdb holds only the in-frame ones, with some missing. The profile shows fewer than 1.6 million clones, approximately 98.5% of them singletons. The sequenced material came from naive CD4+ T cells sorted from blood. The subset is: CD45RA+ positively selected. The receptor set was obtained from a man aged 25-40 years in good health.

In regard to this clone: Within the sample, other DNA sequences also encode this same CDR3. The rearrangement joins TRBV29-1 to TRBJ2-3; D is unclear. Germline values: CDR1 SQVTM, CDR2 ANQGSEA. The V gene lost 3 bases and the J gene lost 5 bases, with 9 bases spanning the gap. CDR3 length equals 12 residues. The chain's CDR3 is CSVDVGQDTQYF. The CDR3 nucleotides read TGCAGCGTTGATGTGGGCCAAGATACGCAGTATTTT.

This clone was picked up one time. V is TRBV5-1 and J is TRBJ2-2; a possible D gene is TRBD2 (6 bases). V was cut by 8 bases and J by 4 bases, with 18 bases left in between. CDR1 is SGHRS, CDR2 YFSETQ, per germline. The CDR3 totals 15 residues. CDR3 bases: TGCGCCAGTAAGTCGGGAGTGGCGAGCACCGGGGAGCTGTTTTTT. Its translation: CASKSGVASTGELFF.

The chain carries TRBV7-6 and TRBJ2-1; 7 nucleotides align to TRBD2. Trimming removed 3 bases from V and 6 bases from J; junction bases left unmatched: 8. Germline-derived CDR1 and CDR2 are SGHVS and FNYEAQ. The CDR3 contains 15 residues. The CDR3 DNA reads as TGTGCCAGCAGCTTCATAGGCGGGAGTTTCAATGAGCAGTTCTTC. The encoded protein is CASSFIGGSFNEQFF.

J is TRBJ2-3 and V is TRBV6-6, with D tentatively TRBD1 (5 bases). Trimming pared 0 bases from V and 5 bases from J, leaving 9 bases between. Germline CDR1 and CDR2: MNHNY and SVGAGI (reference sequence). This CDR3 region has 14 residues. The CDR3 coding sequence is TGTGCCAGCAGTTACTCCCGACAGAAAGATACGCAGTATTTT. Translating it yields CASSYSRQKDTQYF.

In nucleotides, the CDR3 is TGCGCCAATAGTGCTAGCCAATATCCGCAGTACTTC. This gives the protein CANSASQYPQYF. The chain recombines TRBV4-1 with TRBJ2-7, with D perhaps matching TRBD2 (5 bases). Germline V gives CDR1 MGHRA, CDR2 YSYEKL. The V end was cut by 10 bases, the J end by 9 bases, with 19 bases between. This CDR3 spans 12 amino acids.

V gene TRBV18 combines with J gene TRBJ1-1; D is uncertain. This CDR3 is built from 13 residues. V shed 6 bases and J shed 0 bases, with 8 bases lying between them. Germline lookup yields CDR1 KGHSH and CDR2 LQKENI. The CDR3 sequence is CASSPTMNTEAFF. The CDR3 coding sequence is TGTGCCAGCTCGCCCACCATGAACACTGAAGCTTTCTTT.

On this clone: Other nucleotide sequences from this sample produce the same CDR3. The rearrangement uses TRBV9 and TRBJ1-1, with D unclear. Trimming left V 0 bases short and J 1 base short, with 7 bases between. Germline V gene lookup returns CDR1 SGDLS and CDR2 YYNGEE. The CDR3 has 14 residues. Here the CDR3 reads CASSVAGGNTEAFF. The DNA for the CDR3 is TGTGCCAGCAGCGTAGCCGGTGGGAACACTGAAGCTTTCTTT.

The rearrangement uses TRBV7-3 and TRBJ2-3; D unresolved. V gave up 2 bases and J gave up 0 bases, with 9 bases separating them. This CDR3 has 15 amino acids. CDR1 and CDR2 from the germline V gene are SGHTA and FQGTGA. The chain's CDR3 is CASSLSTSSTDTQYF. CDR3 DNA: TGTGCCAGCAGCTTATCCACCTCTAGCACAGATACGCAGTATTTT.

In DNA form, the CDR3 reads TGTGCCAGCAGCTTACCAGTCGCGAACTATGGCTACACCTTC. It is translated as CASSLPVANYGYTF. The chain couples TRBV7-2 to TRBJ1-2, with D hard to call. Germline V gives CDR1 SGHTA, CDR2 FQGNSA. This CDR3 is 14 amino acids long. V was shortened by 2 bases and J by 2 bases, with 9 bases between the two germline ends.

This clone was seen only once. This sequence joins TRBV6-6 and TRBJ2-7; TRBD2 aligns across 8 bases. CDR1 and CDR2 from the germline V gene are MNHNY and SVGAGI (reference sequence). The CDR3 covers 16 residues. J lost 0 bases, V lost 0 bases, and 4 bases had no gene match. CDR3 amino acids: CASSYSAREASYEQYF. The CDR3 region has the DNA TGTGCCAGCAGTTACTCGGCGCGGGAGGCCTCCTACGAGCAGTACTTC.

A note on this clone: In the same sample, other DNA sequences code for this CDR3. The CDR3 sequence is CSVAGTGVSGNTIYF. The DNA of the CDR3 is TGCAGCGTTGCGGGGACAGGGGTATCTGGAAACACCATATATTTT. This chain uses TRBV29-1 with TRBJ1-3; TRBD1 agrees at 10 bases. Trimming cost V 4 bases and J 1 base; bases outside gene matches: 4. CDR1 is SQVTM, CDR2 ANQGSEA, per germline. This CDR3 is 15 amino acids long.

The chain employs TRBV2 and TRBJ2-3; no reliable D call. Trimming left V 7 bases short and J 0 bases short, with 8 bases between. CDR3 length: 13 amino acids. Germline values: CDR1 SNHLY, CDR2 FYNNEI. The CDR3 protein is CASIGRSTDTQYF. CDR3 sequence (DNA): TGTGCCAGCATTGGCAGGAGCACAGATACGCAGTATTTT.

A single count supports this clone. The rearrangement joins TRBV5-6 to TRBJ1-1; D uncertain. This CDR3 has 14 amino acids. Trimming removed 2 bases at V and 1 base at J, with 9 bases between. Germline V gives CDR1 SGHDT, CDR2 YYEEEE. The CDR3 DNA reads as TGTGCCAGCAGCTTTGCGGGGAGGAACACTGAAGCTTTCTTT. This sequence encodes CASSFAGRNTEAFF.

Remarks on this clone: The same CDR3 also results from other DNA sequences found in this sample. The V gene is TRBV29-1, the J gene TRBJ2-3, with D possibly TRBD2 on 5 matching bases. The CDR3 is 12 residues long. V was pared by 5 bases and J by 2 bases, with 8 bases between. In germline, CDR1 is SQVTM, CDR2 ANQGSEA. The CDR3 reads CSVTRDTDTQYF. In DNA form, the CDR3 reads TGCAGCGTTACCCGGGACACAGATACGCAGTATTTT.

This rearrangement joins TRBV6-5 to TRBJ1-2, with D tentatively TRBD1 (5 bases). The V end was cut by 6 bases, the J end by 5 bases, with 13 bases between. Looked up from germline, CDR1 is MNHEY and CDR2 is SVGAGI. The CDR3 consists of 13 residues. In nucleotides, the CDR3 is TGTGCCAGCAGGGGGACGGCCGAATATGGCTACACCTTC. Its protein product is CASRGTAEYGYTF.